Below are 24 T cell receptor beta chains sequenced from a single sample in a study of T cell repertoires in ileal Crohn's disease. Clones were sequenced by immunoSEQ multiplex PCR, and TCRdb holds only the in-frame ones, with some missing. The sample holds about 14,000 clones, about 85% seen once. Sequencing input: ileal tissue. These receptors were collected from an adult with Crohn's disease.

The chain uses TRBV5-1 and TRBJ2-6; 15 bases align to TRBD2. Germline loops: CDR1 SGHRS, CDR2 YFSETQ. The CDR3 loop spans 19 amino acids. V was clipped by 4 bases and J by 3 bases; unmatched bases: 8. The CDR3 nucleotides are TGCGCCAGCAGCGTGGGACTAGCGGGAGGTGTTAGTGGGGCCAACGTCCTGACTTTC. Encoded protein: CASSVGLAGGVSGANVLTF.

The genes are TRBV28 and TRBJ2-7; 9 nucleotides align to TRBD1. Germline V lookup: CDR1 MDHEN, CDR2 SYDVKM. The ends lost 2 bases at V and 3 bases at J; junction bases unmatched: 5. The CDR3 contains 15 residues. The CDR3: CASSLPTGGVYEQYF. CDR3 coding DNA: TGTGCCAGCAGTTTACCCACAGGGGGCGTCTACGAGCAGTACTTC.

This chain links TRBV30 with TRBJ1-6; 7 nucleotides match TRBD1. Germline V gene data show CDR1 as GTSNPN and CDR2 as SVGIG (reference sequence). This CDR3 is 16 amino acids long. V gave up 2 bases and J gave up 4 bases; unmatched junction bases: 8. The CDR3 nucleotides read TGTGCCTGGAGTAATCCCAGGGGACAGTATAATTCACCCCTCCACTTT. Translation: CAWSNPRGQYNSPLHF.

The chain recombines TRBV2 with TRBJ1-6; D possibly corresponds to TRBD1 (6 bases). This CDR3 contains 16 residues. CDR1 SNHLY and CDR2 FYNNEI come from the germline V gene. V was shortened by 5 bases and J by 2 bases, with 13 bases between the two germline ends. CDR3 nucleotide sequence: TGTGCCAGCAGTAGTAGGGCAGGGGCCTATAATTCACCCCTCCACTTT. Protein product: CASSSRAGAYNSPLHF.

J is TRBJ1-4 and V is TRBV11-2; D unclear. CDR3 length: 15 amino acids. Germline V CDR1 and CDR2: SGHAT, FQNNGV. V lost 1 base and J lost 7, with 13 bases in between. The CDR3 bases are TGTGCCAGCAGCTTAGTTGGAGGAGGAGGTGAAAAACTGTTTTTT. As protein: CASSLVGGGGEKLFF.

V is TRBV11-2 and J is TRBJ1-2; 9 bases are shared with TRBD1. The CDR3 length is 13 residues. With V trimmed by 4 bases and J by 8 bases, 5 bases remained unmatched. The germline CDR1 and CDR2 sequences are SGHAT and FQNNGV. The CDR3 DNA reads as TGTGCCAGCAGCTCGGGACAGGGAGGGGGCTACACCTTC. It encodes CASSSGQGGGYTF.

This chain connects TRBV30 to TRBJ2-7; possibly TRBD1 for D (6 bases). Germline CDR1 GTSNPN, CDR2 SVGIG (reference sequence). V lost 0 bases and J 3 bases, leaving 12 bases between the germline ends. This CDR3 has 14 amino acids. The CDR3 here is CAWSVITGSYEQYF. In DNA form, the CDR3 reads TGTGCCTGGAGTGTAATCACAGGGAGCTACGAGCAGTACTTC.

The chain recombines TRBV12-2 with TRBJ1-3; TRBD1 reflects the table's D call only, with no check against the DNA. TRBV12-2 corresponds to a pseudogene. The CDR3 has 20 amino acids. CDR3 nucleotide sequence: TGTGCAAGTCGCTTAGTGCTCCGGACAGGGGGCTTGATAGTTGGAAACACCATATATTTT. Its translation: CASRLVLRTGGLIVGNTIYF.

The rearrangement uses TRBV9 and TRBJ2-4; a possible D gene is TRBD1 (6 bases). CDR1 SGDLS and CDR2 YYNGEE come from the germline V gene. Trimming shortened V by 0 bases and J by 7 bases, and 11 bases separated the two germline ends. The CDR3 covers 14 residues. In DNA form, the CDR3 reads TGTGCCAGCAGCGTAGATCTGGGGGCCAACATTCAGTACTTC. As protein: CASSVDLGANIQYF.

The chain combines TRBV7-2 with TRBJ2-2, with 7 nucleotides matching TRBD2. Germline V gives CDR1 SGHTA, CDR2 FQGNSA. Trimming cost V 5 bases and J 2 bases; bases outside gene matches: 5. The CDR3 has 15 residues. Here the CDR3 reads CASSPLAINTGELFF. The CDR3 DNA reads TGTGCCAGCAGCCCACTAGCGATTAACACCGGGGAGCTGTTTTTT.

V and J are TRBV28 and TRBJ2-1; 9 bases agree with TRBD1. Germline V CDR1 and CDR2: MDHEN, SYDVKM. Germline trimming cut 5 bases from V and 3 bases from J; bases unmatched to any gene: 5. The CDR3 consists of 15 residues. Here the CDR3 reads CASSVPGQGYNEQFF. The CDR3 coding sequence is TGTGCCAGCAGTGTCCCGGGACAGGGCTACAATGAGCAGTTCTTC.

This clone was counted once. V usage is TRBV4-3 and J usage is TRBJ2-5, with TRBD1 matching 9 bases. The J call may be faulty, since TRBJ2-7 better matches the DNA end. The V gene's germline CDR1 is LGHNA and CDR2 YSLEER. CDR3 size: 14 residues. The CDR3 reads CASSRGTGTYEQYF. CDR3 sequence (DNA): TGCGCCAGCAGCCGCGGGACAGGGACCTACGAGCAGTACTTC.

This chain links TRBV2 with TRBJ1-5; the D gene is possibly TRBD1 (5 bases). The CDR3 spans 14 residues. V was trimmed by 4 bases and J by 4 bases, leaving 11 bases between them. The germline V gene encodes CDR1 SNHLY and CDR2 FYNNEI. CDR3 nucleotide sequence: TGTGCCAGCAGTGTTCAGGGTGGAAATCAGCCCCAGCATTTT. Protein sequence: CASSVQGGNQPQHF.

This chain uses TRBV6-6 with TRBJ2-5; 8 nucleotides line up with TRBD1. CDR3 length: 13 residues. Trimming cost V 6 bases and J 5 bases; bases outside gene matches: 5. Germline V gene sequence: CDR1 MNHNY, CDR2 SVGAGI (reference sequence). The CDR3 protein is CASRMTGVETQYF. The CDR3 nucleotides read TGTGCCAGCAGGATGACAGGGGTCGAGACCCAGTACTTC.

The chain uses TRBV19 and TRBJ2-7, with D possibly matching TRBD2 (5 bases). The germline V gene has CDR1 LNHDA and CDR2 SQIVND (reference sequence). Trimming shortened V by 4 bases and J by 5 bases, and 15 bases separated the two germline ends. The CDR3 is 14 amino acids. The CDR3 DNA is TGTGCCAGTAGTAGTGGAGGTGGTAGAGACGAGCAGTACTTC. It yields the protein CASSSGGGRDEQYF.

This rearrangement joins TRBV5-4 to TRBJ2-6; maybe TRBD2 (6 bases). Germline lookup yields CDR1 SGHNT and CDR2 YYREEE (reference sequence). The CDR3 has 17 amino acids. Trimming took off 7 bases at V and 0 bases at J, with 17 bases between the two ends. CDR3 loop: CASSAGRTVSGANVLTF. The CDR3, as DNA: TGTGCCAGCTCCGCGGGGCGGACCGTCTCTGGGGCCAACGTCCTGACTTTC.

The V and J genes are TRBV7-6 and TRBJ2-7; D is unclear. In germline, CDR1 is SGHVS, CDR2 FNYEAQ. V was trimmed by 1 base and J by 4 bases, leaving 8 bases between them. The CDR3 runs to 13 residues. CDR3 nucleotides: TGTGCCAGCAGCTTAGGTGAGGTATACGAGCAGTACTTC. Translation: CASSLGEVYEQYF. Filled out from reference TRBV7-6 and TRBJ2-7, the complete variable domain reads GAGVSQSPRYKVTKRGQDVALRCDPISGHVSLYWYRQALGQGPEFLTYFNYEAQQDKSGLPNDRFSAERPEGSISTLTIQRTEQRDSAMYRCASSLGEVYEQYFGPGTRLTVT.

The chain uses TRBV5-1 and TRBJ2-3; 11 nucleotides match TRBD1. This CDR3 spans 16 amino acids. Germline-derived CDR1 and CDR2 are SGHRS and YFSETQ. V was clipped by 4 bases and J by 8 bases; unmatched bases: 12. The CDR3: CASSRGTGGMEGTQYF. Here the CDR3 DNA reads TGCGCCAGCAGCCGGGGGACAGGGGGAATGGAGGGTACGCAGTATTTT.

The chain carries TRBV18 and TRBJ1-1, with D hard to call. The CDR3 runs 14 residues. CDR1 is KGHSH, CDR2 LQKENI, per germline. V shed 3 bases and J shed 1 base, with 9 bases lying between them. The DNA for the CDR3 is TGTGCCAGCTCACCCATTGCGGGGAACACTGAAGCTTTCTTT. It specifies CASSPIAGNTEAFF.

DNA of the CDR3: TGTGCCAGCAGTTTAAGCTATGGGCAAGACGGTGAGACCCAGTACTTC. Translation: CASSLSYGQDGETQYF. V is TRBV28 and J is TRBJ2-5; D ambiguous. Per the germline V gene, CDR1 is MDHEN and CDR2 is SYDVKM. The CDR3 consists of 16 residues. V was pared by 2 bases and J by 5 bases, with 18 bases between.

The table lists this clone with a count of one. This sequence joins TRBV9 and TRBJ2-5, with D possibly being TRBD2 (5 bases). The better agreement between TRBJ2-7 and the DNA end casts doubt on the J call. This CDR3 has 13 amino acids. Germline CDR1 reads SGDLS; CDR2 reads YYNGEE. The CDR3 coding sequence is TGTGCCAGCAGCGTATCTCTAGCCTCCGAGCAGTACTTC. It is translated as CASSVSLASEQYF.

CDR3 bases: TGTGCCAGCAGCCACTGGGGGGTAGTGAACACTGAAGCTTTCTTT. Its translation: CASSHWGVVNTEAFF. The gene calls are TRBV7-2 and TRBJ1-1; D is perhaps TRBD1 (5 bases). CDR1 SGHTA and CDR2 FQGNSA come from the germline V gene. The CDR3 extends over 15 amino acids. V lost 5 bases, J lost 0 bases, and 13 bases lay in between.

This chain uses TRBV10-3 with TRBJ2-7, with 13 bases fitting TRBD2. J lost 3 bases, V lost 6 bases, and 8 bases had no gene match. CDR1 and CDR2 from the germline V gene are ENHRY and SYGVKD. The CDR3 contains 16 residues. CDR3 region: CAIRAGLAGMIYEQYF. For the CDR3, the DNA is TGTGCCATCAGAGCGGGACTAGCGGGGATGATCTACGAGCAGTACTTC.

The rearrangement joins TRBV4-2 to TRBJ1-3; 7 nucleotides agree with TRBD1. The V and J ends lost 4 bases and 0 bases, in that order; junction bases with no gene match: 9. The CDR3 extends over 17 amino acids. Germline V gene lookup returns CDR1 LGHNA and CDR2 YNFKEQ. The CDR3 loop is CASSPVNRGSSGNTIYF. The CDR3 coding sequence is TGTGCCAGCAGCCCTGTAAACAGGGGCAGCTCTGGAAACACCATATATTTT.